The present T cell receptor beta chain was sequenced within a study of CD8 T cells in ankylosing spondylitis. This clonotype showed up just a few times. Its antigen is unidentified. Trimming took 6 bases from V and 7 from J, leaving 15 bases between them. This CDR3 has 14 amino acids. Study observations and caveats: Roughly eight highly homologous variants made up a TCR beta motif that seemed to typify ankylosing spondylitis blood.

TCRdb re-derived calls from the 5' RACE reads in MiXCR, one entry per CDR3 protein. The sample lists some 130,000 distinct CDR3 sequences; about 15% were seen once. The specimen was blood, either unsorted or a sorted T cell fraction (not recorded which). The rearrangement uses TRBV12-3 or TRBV12-4 and TRBJ2-2; D gene uncertain. This receptor was identified in a male donor with ankylosing spondylitis. CDR3 in amino acids: CASRDLYGIGELFF. As DNA, the CDR3 is TGTGCCAGCAGAGACCTTTATGGGATCGGGGAGCTGTTTTTT.